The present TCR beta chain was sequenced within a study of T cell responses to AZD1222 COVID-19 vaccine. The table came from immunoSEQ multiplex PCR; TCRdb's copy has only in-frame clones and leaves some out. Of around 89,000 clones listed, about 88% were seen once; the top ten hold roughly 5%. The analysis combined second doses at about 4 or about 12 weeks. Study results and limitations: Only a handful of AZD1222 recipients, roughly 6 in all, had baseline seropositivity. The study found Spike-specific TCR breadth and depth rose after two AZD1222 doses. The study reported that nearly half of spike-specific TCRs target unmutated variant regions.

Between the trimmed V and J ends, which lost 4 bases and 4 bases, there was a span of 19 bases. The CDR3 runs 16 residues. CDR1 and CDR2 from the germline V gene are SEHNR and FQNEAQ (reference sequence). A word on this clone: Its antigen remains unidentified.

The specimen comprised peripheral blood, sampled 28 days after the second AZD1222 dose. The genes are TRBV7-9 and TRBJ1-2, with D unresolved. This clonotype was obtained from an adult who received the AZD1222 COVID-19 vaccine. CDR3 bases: TGTGCCAGCAGCTCCCTGGCCGGGGTTTACGGCTATGGCTACACCTTC. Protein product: CASSSLAGVYGYGYTF.